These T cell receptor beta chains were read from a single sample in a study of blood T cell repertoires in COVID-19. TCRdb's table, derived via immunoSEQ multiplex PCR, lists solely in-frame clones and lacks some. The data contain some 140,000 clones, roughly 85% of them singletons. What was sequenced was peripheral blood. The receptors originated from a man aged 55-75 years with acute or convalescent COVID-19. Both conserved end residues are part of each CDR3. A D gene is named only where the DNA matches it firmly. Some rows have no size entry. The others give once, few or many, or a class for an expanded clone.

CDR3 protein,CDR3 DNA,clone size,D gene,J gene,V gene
CASSRQGYEQYF,TGTGCCAGTAGTAGACAGGGCTACGAGCAGTACTTC,few,TRBD1,TRBJ2-7,TRBV19
CASSPPGGLGYTF,TGTGCCAGCTCACCACCGGGGGGGCTTGGCTACACCTTC,-,-,TRBJ1-2,TRBV18
CASSLGTGNYGYTF,TGTGCCAGCAGCTTAGGGACAGGGAACTATGGCTACACCTTC,-,TRBD1,TRBJ1-2,TRBV13
CAWNGGRGTEAFF,TGTGCCTGGAATGGGGGCCGGGGCACTGAAGCTTTCTTT,-,-,TRBJ1-1,TRBV30
CASSYSKTAPAFF,TGTGCCAGCAGTTACTCGAAAACAGCTCCAGCTTTCTTT,-,-,TRBJ1-1,TRBV6-2/TRBV6-3
CASSFYGQGTNTEAFF,TGTGCCAGCAGTTTCTATGGACAGGGAACGAACACTGAAGCTTTCTTT,-,TRBD1,TRBJ1-1,TRBV28
CAWSKGLGQETQYF,TGTGCCTGGAGCAAGGGACTGGGGCAAGAGACCCAGTACTTC,-,-,TRBJ2-5,TRBV30
CASSSAGGQAYNSPLHF,TGTGCCAGCAGTTCTGCAGGGGGCCAAGCCTATAATTCACCCCTCCACTTT,-,TRBD1,TRBJ1-6,TRBV27
CASAGQQTQYF,TGTGCCAGCGCGGGACAGCAGACCCAGTACTTC,-,-,TRBJ2-5,TRBV7-9
CASSEGPESGYTF,TGTGCCAGCAGTGAAGGGCCAGAAAGTGGCTACACCTTC,-,-,TRBJ1-2,TRBV6-1
CASSRSAGARYQETQYF,TGTGCCAGCAGCCGTTCGGCAGGGGCCCGGTACCAAGAGACCCAGTACTTC,-,-,TRBJ2-5,TRBV7-9
CASSLGTSGRLNEQFF,TGCGCCAGCAGCTTGGGAACTAGCGGGAGGTTAAATGAGCAGTTCTTC,few,TRBD2,TRBJ2-1,TRBV5-1
CSVGDGTEAYGYTF,TGCAGCGTTGGAGACGGGACTGAAGCCTACGGCTACACCTTC,-,-,TRBJ1-2,TRBV29-1
CASSPRDRATGELFF,TGTGCCAGCAGCCCTCGGGACAGGGCCACCGGGGAGCTGTTTTTT,-,TRBD1,TRBJ2-2,TRBV3-1/TRBV3-2
CASSQGLAAGEQFF,TGCGCCAGCAGCCAGGGACTAGCGGCTGGTGAGCAGTTCTTC,-,TRBD2,TRBJ2-1,TRBV4-3
CASSSGQGAYHEQYF,TGTGCCAGCAGCTCGGGACAGGGGGCTTACCACGAGCAGTACTTC,-,TRBD1,TRBJ2-7,TRBV7-9
CASSFPGLGEQYF,TGTGCCAGCAGCTTCCCGGGACTAGGGGAGCAGTACTTC,-,TRBD2,TRBJ2-7,TRBV5-4
CASSQEAARGETQYF,TGTGCCAGCAGCCAAGAGGCGGCCAGGGGGGAGACCCAGTACTTC,-,TRBD1,TRBJ2-5,TRBV4-2
CASSPRTGRTEAFF,TGTGCCAGCAGCCCACGGACAGGGCGGACTGAAGCTTTCTTT,-,TRBD1,TRBJ1-1,TRBV7-9
CASSFPGIREAFF,TGTGCCAGCAGCTTTCCGGGGATCCGGGAAGCTTTCTTT,-,-,TRBJ1-1,TRBV5-6
CASSLVRSGSHTQYF,TGTGCCAGCAGCTTAGTTCGGAGCGGGAGTCACACCCAGTACTTC,-,TRBD2,TRBJ2-5,TRBV7-8
CATSRDLTSDPYEQYF,TGTGCCACCAGCAGAGATCTGACTAGCGATCCCTACGAGCAGTACTTC,once,TRBD2,TRBJ2-7,TRBV15
CASILAGESTDTQYF,TGTGCCAGCATCCTAGCGGGAGAGTCCACAGATACGCAGTATTTT,-,TRBD2,TRBJ2-3,TRBV5-4
CASSLENSRSETQYF,TGTGCTAGCAGCTTAGAAAACTCCCGTTCTGAGACCCAGTACTTC,once,-,TRBJ2-5,TRBV7-7